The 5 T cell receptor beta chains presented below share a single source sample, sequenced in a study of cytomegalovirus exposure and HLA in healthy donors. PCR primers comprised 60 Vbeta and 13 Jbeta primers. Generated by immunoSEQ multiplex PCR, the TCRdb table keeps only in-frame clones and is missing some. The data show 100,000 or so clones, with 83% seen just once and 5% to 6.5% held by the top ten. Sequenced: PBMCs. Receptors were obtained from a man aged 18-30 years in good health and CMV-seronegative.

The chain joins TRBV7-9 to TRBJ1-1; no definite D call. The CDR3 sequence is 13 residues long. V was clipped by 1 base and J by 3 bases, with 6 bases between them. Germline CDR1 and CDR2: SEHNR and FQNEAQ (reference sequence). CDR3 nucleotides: TGTGCCAGCAGCTTAGTCCCCGACACTGAAGCTTTCTTT. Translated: CASSLVPDTEAFF. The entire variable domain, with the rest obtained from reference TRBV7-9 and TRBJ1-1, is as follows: DTGVSQNPRHKITKRGQNVTFRCDPISEHNRLYWYRQTLGQGPEFLTYFQNEAQLEKSRLLSDRFSAERPKGSFSTLEIQRTEQGDSAMYLCASSLVPDTEAFFGQGTRLTVV.

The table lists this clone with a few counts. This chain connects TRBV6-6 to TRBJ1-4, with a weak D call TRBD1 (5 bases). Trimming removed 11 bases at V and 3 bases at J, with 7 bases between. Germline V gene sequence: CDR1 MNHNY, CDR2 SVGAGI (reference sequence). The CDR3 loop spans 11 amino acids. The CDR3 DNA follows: TGTGCCGGGGGGGCTAATGAAAAACTGTTTTTT. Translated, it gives CAGGANEKLFF.

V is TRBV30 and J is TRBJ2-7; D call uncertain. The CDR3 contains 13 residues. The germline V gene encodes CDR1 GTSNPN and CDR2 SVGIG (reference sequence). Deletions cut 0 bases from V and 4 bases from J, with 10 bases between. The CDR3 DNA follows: TGTGCCTGGAGTGTACAGACGAATTACGAGCAGTACTTC. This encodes CAWSVQTNYEQYF.

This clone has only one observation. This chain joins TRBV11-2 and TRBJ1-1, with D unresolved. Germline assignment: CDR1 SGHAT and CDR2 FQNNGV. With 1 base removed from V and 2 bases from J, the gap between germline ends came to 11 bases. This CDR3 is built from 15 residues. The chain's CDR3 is CASSLAGSLNTEAFF. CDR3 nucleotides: TGTGCCAGCAGCTTAGCAGGAAGTCTTAACACTGAAGCTTTCTTT.

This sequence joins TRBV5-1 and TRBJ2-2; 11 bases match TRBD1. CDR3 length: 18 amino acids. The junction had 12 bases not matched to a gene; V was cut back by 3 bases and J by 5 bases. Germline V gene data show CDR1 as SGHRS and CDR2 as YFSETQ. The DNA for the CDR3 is TGCGCCAGCAGCTCACAGCCGGGACAGGGGGTAGGAACCGGGGAGCTGTTTTTT. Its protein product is CASSSQPGQGVGTGELFF.